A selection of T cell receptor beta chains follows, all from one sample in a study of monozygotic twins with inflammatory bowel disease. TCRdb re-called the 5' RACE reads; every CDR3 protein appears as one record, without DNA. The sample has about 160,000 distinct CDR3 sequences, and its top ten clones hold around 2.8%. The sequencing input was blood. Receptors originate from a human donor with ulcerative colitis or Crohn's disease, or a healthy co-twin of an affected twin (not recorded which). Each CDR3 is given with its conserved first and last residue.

CDR3 protein: CASSYGQGYEQYF
J gene: TRBJ2-7
V gene: TRBV11-2

CDR3 protein: CASSLTSGSSYEQYF
J gene: TRBJ2-7
V gene: TRBV5-1

CDR3 protein: CASSSDSNQAFF
J gene: TRBJ1-1
V gene: TRBV11-3

CDR3 protein: CASSQTWTGVQPQHF
J gene: TRBJ1-5
V gene: TRBV3-1

CDR3 protein: CASSVATGGDRGSQAFF
J gene: TRBJ1-1
V gene: TRBV9

CDR3 protein: CASSLAQTWGGNQPQHF
J gene: TRBJ1-5
V gene: TRBV7-2

CDR3 protein: CASSYSTGRGRADFYNEQFF
J gene: TRBJ2-1
V gene: TRBV6-2/TRBV6-3

CDR3 protein: CASSLDPSGSYNEQFF
J gene: TRBJ2-1
V gene: TRBV5-1

CDR3 protein: CATSRQEGAGESYNEQFF
J gene: TRBJ2-1
V gene: TRBV15

CDR3 protein: CASSFFTPSGRTEQYF
J gene: TRBJ2-7
V gene: TRBV11-2

CDR3 protein: CASSLSLNRRPTLYNEQFF
J gene: TRBJ2-1
V gene: TRBV27

CDR3 protein: CSVALTEMAETQYF
J gene: TRBJ2-5
V gene: TRBV29-1

CDR3 protein: CSVTMGPSNQPQHF
J gene: TRBJ1-5
V gene: TRBV29-1

CDR3 protein: CASSSGQNRNTIYF
J gene: TRBJ1-3
V gene: TRBV5-4

CDR3 protein: CASSWGQGSIYGYTF
J gene: TRBJ1-2
V gene: TRBV5-6

CDR3 protein: CASSQGRDRPYEQYF
J gene: TRBJ2-7
V gene: TRBV3-1

CDR3 protein: CSASGQGLDTQYF
J gene: TRBJ2-3
V gene: TRBV20-1

CDR3 protein: CSARPSGSGRVGEQFF
J gene: TRBJ2-1
V gene: TRBV20-1

CDR3 protein: CASSQDPTSAESSGANVLTF
J gene: TRBJ2-6
V gene: TRBV14

CDR3 protein: CATSDARRNTEAFF
J gene: TRBJ1-1
V gene: TRBV24-1

CDR3 protein: CASSSTGQGNTEAFF
J gene: TRBJ1-1
V gene: TRBV7-3

CDR3 protein: CASSLAPTGTSGFDEQFF
J gene: TRBJ2-1
V gene: TRBV5-1

CDR3 protein: CSARDGTSGRTDTQYF
J gene: TRBJ2-3
V gene: TRBV20-1

CDR3 protein: CASSLAIDGRGADTQYF
J gene: TRBJ2-3
V gene: TRBV5-1

CDR3 protein: CSAIPRTKSVETQYF
J gene: TRBJ2-5
V gene: TRBV20-1

CDR3 protein: CSAEPPGGSYEQYF
J gene: TRBJ2-7
V gene: TRBV20-1

CDR3 protein: CASSLVGADHTGELFF
J gene: TRBJ2-2
V gene: TRBV5-1

CDR3 protein: CASSLAPGQGGSNQPQHF
J gene: TRBJ1-5
V gene: TRBV5-1

CDR3 protein: CASSPFIITGLAGGPIYNEQFF
J gene: TRBJ2-1
V gene: TRBV4-2

CDR3 protein: CASSSITGGLGSGANVLTF
J gene: TRBJ2-6
V gene: TRBV5-1

CDR3 protein: CASSQGTRAETQYF
J gene: TRBJ2-5
V gene: TRBV14

CDR3 protein: CASSPLHDSITGELFF
J gene: TRBJ2-2
V gene: TRBV5-1

CDR3 protein: CASSRAIGLANTGELFF
J gene: TRBJ2-2
V gene: TRBV4-3

CDR3 protein: CASSLAGGESYTF
J gene: TRBJ1-2
V gene: TRBV7-2

CDR3 protein: CASLSGLGDNEQFF
J gene: TRBJ2-1
V gene: TRBV5-1

CDR3 protein: CASRKTGEQYF
J gene: TRBJ2-7
V gene: TRBV7-9

CDR3 protein: CSANKAGDTDTQYF
J gene: TRBJ2-3
V gene: TRBV20-1

CDR3 protein: CAISERVIDQPRHF
J gene: TRBJ1-5
V gene: TRBV10-3

CDR3 protein: CASSFRAGGLYNEQFF
J gene: TRBJ2-1
V gene: TRBV12-3/TRBV12-4

CDR3 protein: CASSLVQAPYEQYF
J gene: TRBJ2-7
V gene: TRBV5-1

CDR3 protein: CSEGTSKGAQYF
J gene: TRBJ2-5
V gene: TRBV29-1

CDR3 protein: CASSLAGGTRSSYEQYF
J gene: TRBJ2-7
V gene: TRBV28

CDR3 protein: CASSSKEALGNTIYF
J gene: TRBJ1-3
V gene: TRBV27

CDR3 protein: CASSSGRGGEQYF
J gene: TRBJ2-7
V gene: TRBV5-1

CDR3 protein: CASSPTLAYEQFF
J gene: TRBJ2-1
V gene: TRBV14

CDR3 protein: CASRRQPDSNQPQHF
J gene: TRBJ1-5
V gene: TRBV5-1

CDR3 protein: CASSLRDPGLAGGSSYNEQFF
J gene: TRBJ2-1
V gene: TRBV12-3/TRBV12-4

CDR3 protein: CASSHTGQNEQFF
J gene: TRBJ2-1
V gene: TRBV27

CDR3 protein: CASSVAGSGRGPGTDTQYF
J gene: TRBJ2-3
V gene: TRBV9

CDR3 protein: CSVATGEGETQYF
J gene: TRBJ2-5
V gene: TRBV29-1

CDR3 protein: CASSRTGGNEKLFF
J gene: TRBJ1-4
V gene: TRBV5-1

CDR3 protein: CASSFDGRGTGELFF
J gene: TRBJ2-2
V gene: TRBV5-4

CDR3 protein: CASTASYEQFF
J gene: TRBJ2-1
V gene: TRBV6-1

CDR3 protein: CASSFPSDRGEETQYF
J gene: TRBJ2-5
V gene: TRBV28

CDR3 protein: CSARAGGVGSRPYNEQFF
J gene: TRBJ2-1
V gene: TRBV20-1

CDR3 protein: CATRARNEQFF
J gene: TRBJ2-1
V gene: TRBV24-1

CDR3 protein: CASSQEGRGTYEQYF
J gene: TRBJ2-7
V gene: TRBV4-2